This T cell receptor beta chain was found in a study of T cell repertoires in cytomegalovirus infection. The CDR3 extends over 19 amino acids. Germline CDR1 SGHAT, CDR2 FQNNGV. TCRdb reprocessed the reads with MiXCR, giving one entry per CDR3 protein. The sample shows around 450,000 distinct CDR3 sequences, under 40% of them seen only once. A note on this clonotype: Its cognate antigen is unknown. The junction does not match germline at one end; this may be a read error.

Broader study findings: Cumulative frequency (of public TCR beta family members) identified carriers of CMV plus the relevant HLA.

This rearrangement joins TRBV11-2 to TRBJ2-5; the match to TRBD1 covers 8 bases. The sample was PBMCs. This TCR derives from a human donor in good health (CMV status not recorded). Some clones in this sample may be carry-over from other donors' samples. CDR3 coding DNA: TGTGCCTGCAGCTTAGGCGGATGGACAGGGCGAAGCACCGAGCAGACCCAGTACTTC. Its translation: CACSLGGWTGRSTEQTQYF.